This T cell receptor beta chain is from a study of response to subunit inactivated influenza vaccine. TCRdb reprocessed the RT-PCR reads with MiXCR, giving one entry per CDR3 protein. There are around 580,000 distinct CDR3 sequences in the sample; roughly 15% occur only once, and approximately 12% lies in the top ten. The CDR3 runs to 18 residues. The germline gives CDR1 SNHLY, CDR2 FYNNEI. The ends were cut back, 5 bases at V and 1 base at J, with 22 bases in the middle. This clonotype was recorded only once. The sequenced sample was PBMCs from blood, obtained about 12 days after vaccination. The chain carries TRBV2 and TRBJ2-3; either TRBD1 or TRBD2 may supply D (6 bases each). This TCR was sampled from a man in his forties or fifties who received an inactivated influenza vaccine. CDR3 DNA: TGTGCCAGCAGTAAAAAGAGAAGGGGGGTTGTTGGCACAGATACGCAGTATTTT. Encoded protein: CASSKKRRGVVGTDTQYF.